The text below deals with one TCR beta chain. These data come from a study of T cells after yellow fever vaccination. The CDR3 is 14 residues long. Per the germline V gene, CDR1 is SQVTM and CDR2 is ANQGSEA. The ends lost 6 bases at V and 6 bases at J; junction bases unmatched: 8. MiXCR was run by TCRdb on the 5' RACE reads, yielding one entry per CDR3 protein. The sample lists 350,000 to 450,000 distinct CDR3 sequences; roughly 6.2% were seen once. The chain uses TRBV29-1 and TRBJ2-1; the match to TRBD2 covers 10 bases. This receptor was obtained from a young man who received the YFV17D yellow fever vaccine. Sequenced material: PBMCs, taken 5 days after the yellow fever booster vaccination. The CDR3 DNA reads as TGCAGCGTGGGGTCTAGCGGGAGCCGCAATGAGCAGTTCTTC. This codes for CSVGSSGSRNEQFF.